The next 7 T cell receptor beta chains were all read from a single sample in a study of cytomegalovirus exposure and HLA in healthy donors. The primer mix had 60 Vbeta and 13 Jbeta primers. TCRdb keeps only in-frame clones here, not all; method: immunoSEQ multiplex PCR. Of around 190,000 clones detected, about three quarters appear once; the ten largest clones hold roughly 1.1%. Sequencing was carried out using PBMCs. The receptors stem from a woman between 40 and 55 years old in good health and CMV-seronegative.

This chain joins TRBV5-6 and TRBJ2-3; D may be TRBD2 (6 bases). CDR3 size: 17 residues. From germline, CDR1 is SGHDT and CDR2 YYEEEE. The ends were cut back, 0 bases at V and 4 bases at J, with 18 bases in the middle. The CDR3 sequence is CASSLALAAALPDTQYF. For the CDR3, the DNA is TGTGCCAGCAGCTTGGCCTTAGCGGCCGCCCTCCCAGATACGCAGTATTTT.

The chain is built from TRBV6-1 and TRBJ2-2; no firm D call. Germline V CDR1 and CDR2: MNHNS, SASEGT. The CDR3 runs to 15 residues. The V end lost 6 bases, the J end lost 2 bases, and 13 bases lay between the germline ends. CDR3 in DNA: TGTGCCAGCAGGTCGGTCCCAATCAACACCGGGGAGCTGTTTTTT. Its translation: CASRSVPINTGELFF.

About this clone itself: Other DNA sequences of this sample code for an identical CDR3. The rearrangement joins TRBV9 to TRBJ2-1; D may be TRBD2 (5 bases). Trimming pared 0 bases from V and 2 bases from J, leaving 9 bases between. This CDR3 has 15 amino acids. Germline values: CDR1 SGDLS, CDR2 YYNGEE. CDR3 in amino acids: CASSVGAGAYNEQFF. CDR3 in DNA: TGTGCCAGCAGCGTAGGGGCGGGCGCCTACAATGAGCAGTTCTTC.

The rearrangement links TRBV19 to TRBJ2-1; 11 bases line up with TRBD2. V was clipped by 5 bases and J by 8 bases; unmatched bases: 2. CDR1 and CDR2 (germline): LNHDA, SQIVND (reference sequence). The CDR3 runs 13 residues. The CDR3 bases are TGTGCCAGTAGTTTACTAGCGGGAGATGAGCAGTTCTTC. Amino acid sequence: CASSLLAGDEQFF.

This chain joins TRBV10-3 and TRBJ2-5, with D perhaps matching TRBD1 (6 bases). The DNA matches TRBJ2-7 better at its end, which makes the J call doubtful. CDR1 and CDR2 from the germline V gene are ENHRY and SYGVKD. The length of the CDR3 is 17 residues. The chain's CDR3 is CAISVSGTRLIPPEQYF. The CDR3 DNA sequence: TGTGCCATCAGTGTCTCCGGGACAAGGCTAATTCCTCCCGAGCAGTACTTC.

J is TRBJ2-3 and V is TRBV7-6; 11 bases agree with TRBD2. Germline values: CDR1 SGHVS, CDR2 FNYEAQ. The CDR3 has 17 amino acids. Trimming took 5 bases from V and 0 from J; bases not matched to a gene: 7. The CDR3: CASSPTSGRVSTDTQYF. In DNA form, the CDR3 reads TGTGCCAGCAGCCCAACTAGCGGGAGAGTTAGCACAGATACGCAGTATTTT. Together with reference TRBV7-6 and TRBJ2-3, the CDR3 gives the full variable domain: GAGVSQSPRYKVTKRGQDVALRCDPISGHVSLYWYRQALGQGPEFLTYFNYEAQQDKSGLPNDRFSAERPEGSISTLTIQRTEQRDSAMYRCASSPTSGRVSTDTQYFGPGTRLTVL.

Only one count was recorded for this clone. The chain combines TRBV11-3 with TRBJ2-4; TRBD2 might be the D (6 bases). Germline V gene sequence: CDR1 SGHNT, CDR2 YENEEA. Trimming left V 5 bases short and J 0 bases short, with 14 bases between. The CDR3 has 16 residues. For the CDR3, the DNA is TGTGCCAGCAGCCTGGGGGGATACTTAGCCAAAAACATTCAGTACTTC. Translating gives CASSLGGYLAKNIQYF. Using reference TRBV11-3 and TRBJ2-4 for the parts outside the CDR3, the full variable domain is EAGVVQSPRYKIIEKKQPVAFWCNPISGHNTLYWYLQNLGQGPELLIRYENEEAVDDSQLPKDRFSAERLKGVDSTLKIQPAELGDSAVYLCASSLGGYLAKNIQYFGAGTRLSVL.